This T cell receptor beta chain was observed in a study of blood T cell repertoires in COVID-19. This CDR3 spans 13 amino acids. CDR1 and CDR2 (germline): SGHTA, FQGNSA. Trimming shortened V by 5 bases and J by 7 bases, and 12 bases separated the two germline ends. In the study's own analysis: For nucleated cells, counts were estimated from reference gene primer amplification. The method was immunoSEQ multiplex PCR; TCRdb's version includes in-frame clones alone and lacks a portion of them. The D gene and trimming were derived from the DNA, and the V and J assignments and clone size from that table. The sample has under 200,000 clones; approximately 91% are singletons.

This receptor was identified in a man younger than 30 with acute or convalescent COVID-19. The rearrangement joins TRBV7-2 to TRBJ1-5; maybe TRBD1 (5 bases). The sequenced sample consisted of peripheral blood. The CDR3 DNA follows: TGTGCCAGCAGCCTTGATTGGGGCCAGCCCCAGCATTTT. Translating gives CASSLDWGQPQHF.